This TCR beta chain was profiled in a study of OX40 agonist ivuxolimab in advanced cancers. Some clones are missing from TCRdb's copy, which holds only in-frame ones; the method was immunoSEQ multiplex PCR. The sample includes over 40,000 clones, approximately 83% of them seen just once. The study's findings and limits: The study did not work out the antigen specificity of the expanded peripheral T cells.

Per germline, CDR1 SGHAT and CDR2 FQNNGV. The V gene lost 0 bases and the J gene lost 6 bases, with 4 bases spanning the gap. The CDR3 length is 12 residues. To note about this clone: What it recognizes is unknown. Other DNA variants within this sample encode the same CDR3.

This specimen was CD4+ or CD8+ T cells sorted from blood, taken in a trial of the OX40 agonist ivuxolimab. The TCR comes from an adult with an advanced solid tumor such as melanoma, head and neck, liver or kidney cancer. The chain joins TRBV11-2 to TRBJ2-3; no firm D call. The CDR3, as DNA: TGTGCCAGCAGCTTAGATCTGGATACGCAGTATTTT. Translation: CASSLDLDTQYF.